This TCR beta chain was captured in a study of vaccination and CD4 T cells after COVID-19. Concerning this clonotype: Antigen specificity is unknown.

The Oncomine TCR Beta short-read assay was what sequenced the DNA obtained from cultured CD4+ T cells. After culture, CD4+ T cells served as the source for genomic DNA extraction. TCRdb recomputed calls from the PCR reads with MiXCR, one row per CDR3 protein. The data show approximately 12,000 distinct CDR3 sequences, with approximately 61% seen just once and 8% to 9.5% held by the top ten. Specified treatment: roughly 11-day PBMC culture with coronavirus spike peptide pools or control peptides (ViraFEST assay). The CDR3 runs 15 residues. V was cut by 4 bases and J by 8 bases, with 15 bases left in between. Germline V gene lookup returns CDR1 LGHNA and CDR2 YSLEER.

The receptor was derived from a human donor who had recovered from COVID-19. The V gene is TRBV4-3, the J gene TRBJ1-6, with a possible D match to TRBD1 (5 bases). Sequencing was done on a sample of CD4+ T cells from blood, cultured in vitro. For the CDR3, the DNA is TGCGCCAGCAGCCCCCAGGGCGGGGGTCATTCACCCCTCCACTTT. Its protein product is CASSPQGGGHSPLHF.